A selection of T cell receptor beta chains follows, all from one sample in a study of cytomegalovirus exposure and HLA in healthy donors. Profiled with immunoSEQ multiplex PCR; TCRdb holds only in-frame clones, not every one. Seen here are 95,000 to 130,000 clones, around 60% observed once, and the top ten hold 7.5% to 9.5%. Sequences were obtained from PBMCs. Source of these receptors: a woman aged 40 to 49 in good health and CMV-seropositive. Both conserved end residues are part of each CDR3. The order of the fields is clone size, CDR3 length, J gene, D gene, V gene, CDR3 DNA, CDR3 protein. A D gene is named only where the DNA matches it firmly. Size tells how often a clone was seen (once, few, many) or the class of an expanded clone, and some rows leave it out.

NA 14 TRBJ1-1 NA TRBV6-1 TGTGCCAGCAGCGCACAGAGAGGGGACAACGAAGCTTTCTTT CASSAQRGDNEAFF
NA 14 TRBJ1-6 NA TRBV30 TGTGCCTGGAGTGCACGATTGAGAGGTCCACCCCTCCACTTT CAWSARLRGPPLHF
once 17 TRBJ1-6 TRBD1 TRBV27 TGTGCCAGCAGTGCGCAGGGGGCGCGGGCCTATAATTCACCCCTCCACTTT CASSAQGARAYNSPLHF
NA 17 TRBJ1-5 NA TRBV9 TGTGCCAGCATTGGCGAGGACTCTCCAGGCCACAATCAGCCCCAGCATTTT CASIGEDSPGHNQPQHF
NA 15 TRBJ2-2 TRBD1 TRBV7-2 TGTGCCAGCAGCTATCGATCCACAGGGGCCGGGGAGCTGTTTTTT CASSYRSTGAGELFF
NA 14 TRBJ2-7 TRBD2 TRBV7-9 TGTTCCAGCAATCGGGGGGGGCCTGGACCCGAGCAGTACTTC CSSNRGGPGPEQYF
NA 12 TRBJ2-7 NA TRBV28 TGTGCCAGCAGGCAGGGGGGATACGAGCAGTACTTC CASRQGGYEQYF
NA 14 TRBJ2-7 TRBD1 TRBV7-6 TGTGCCAGCAGCTTAGGAGGGGGCGGGTCCGAGCAGTACTTC CASSLGGGGSEQYF
NA 15 TRBJ1-2 NA TRBV5-1 TGCGCCAGCAGCTTGGATTACTCCCGGCGGGATGGCTACACCTTC CASSLDYSRRDGYTF
NA 15 TRBJ2-1 NA TRBV4-3 TGCGCCAGCAGCCAATATGGCGGACTGGACAATGAGCAGTTCTTC CASSQYGGLDNEQFF
NA 15 TRBJ2-5 NA TRBV9 TGTGCCAGCAGCGTAGTGGCCGGGTCCCTAGAGACCCAGTACTTC CASSVVAGSLETQYF
NA 16 TRBJ1-1 TRBD1 TRBV2 TGTGCCAGCAGCCTCACCAGGGACAGCTTCGACACTGAAGCTTTCTTT CASSLTRDSFDTEAFF
NA 12 TRBJ2-2 NA TRBV11-2 TGTGCCAGCAGCTTTCTTCCCGGGGAGCTGTTTTTT CASSFLPGELFF
NA 16 TRBJ2-7 TRBD2 TRBV11-2 TGTGCCAGCAGCTTACCGACTAGCGGGAGCGGCTACGAGCAGTACTTC CASSLPTSGSGYEQYF
once 15 TRBJ2-7 TRBD1 TRBV6-5 TGTGCCAGCAGTTACCGTTACGGACAGGGCGTCGAGCAGTACTTC CASSYRYGQGVEQYF
few 16 TRBJ1-1 NA TRBV7-9 TGTGCCAGCAGTCACGGGGCCGGGGCGCGGGGCACTGAAGCTTTCTTT CASSHGAGARGTEAFF
few 15 TRBJ2-7 TRBD2 TRBV7-2 TGTGCCAGCAGCTTAGCGCAGGGACTAACTTACGAGCAGTACTTC CASSLAQGLTYEQYF
NA 14 TRBJ2-1 TRBD2 TRBV4-3 TGCGCCAGCGGTAGCGGGGCCTCCTACAATGAGCAGTTCTTC CASGSGASYNEQFF
NA 16 TRBJ2-2 TRBD2 TRBV9 TGTGCCAGCAGCGTAGAGGCTAGCGGAAACACCGGGGAGCTGTTTTTT CASSVEASGNTGELFF
NA 14 TRBJ1-1 NA TRBV7-9 TGTTCCAGCCCCCGGCGGGCTCTGAACACTGAAGCTTTCTTT CSSPRRALNTEAFF
NA 13 TRBJ2-1 NA TRBV28 TGTGCCAGCCTTACAGGCTCCTACAATGAGCAGTTCTTC CASLTGSYNEQFF
NA 15 TRBJ2-1 TRBD2 TRBV11-1 TGTGCCAGCAGCTTCGTTAGCGGGAGGCGGAATGAGCAGTTCTTC CASSFVSGRRNEQFF
few 15 TRBJ2-7 TRBD2 TRBV6-5 TGTGCCAGCAGTTACTCGACTAGCGGTGCCTACGAGCAGTACTTC CASSYSTSGAYEQYF
once 17 TRBJ2-7 TRBD2 TRBV28 TGTGCCAGCAGTCCCCCCTCGACTAGCGGGAGGGCCCACGAGCAGTACTTC CASSPPSTSGRAHEQYF
NA 14 TRBJ2-7 NA TRBV7-9 TGTGCCAGCAGCCAAATCACAGGGACCTACGAGCAGTACTTC CASSQITGTYEQYF
NA 14 TRBJ2-3 NA TRBV6-5 TGTGCCAGCAGTAGGGGGATCCCCTTAGATACGCAGTATTTT CASSRGIPLDTQYF
few 14 TRBJ2-2 TRBD2 TRBV5-1 TGCGCCAGCAACGTAGCGGGAGAAACCGGGGAGCTGTTTTTT CASNVAGETGELFF
NA 17 TRBJ1-2 TRBD1 TRBV27 TGTGCCAGCAGTTTATCGGGGTGGGGACAGGGGAACTATGGCTACACCTTC CASSLSGWGQGNYGYTF
NA 13 TRBJ2-7 TRBD2 TRBV4-3 TGCGCCAGCAGCCAAGGTAGGGGAGGGGAGCAGTACTTC CASSQGRGGEQYF
NA 12 TRBJ1-2 NA TRBV7-6 TGTGCCAGCAGCCGATACTCCTATGGCTACACCTTC CASSRYSYGYTF
NA 16 TRBJ2-7 TRBD1 TRBV10-3 TGTGCCATCAGCAAATTAAACAGGGGTTTCGTATACGAGCAGTACTTC CAISKLNRGFVYEQYF
NA 14 TRBJ1-1 NA TRBV5-4 TGTGCCAGCAGCCCGAGGACAGCGAACACTGAAGCTTTCTTT CASSPRTANTEAFF
NA 12 TRBJ2-5 TRBD2 TRBV4-1 TGCGCCAGCAGCCAAGAGGGACTAAAGAAGTACTTC CASSQEGLKKYF
NA 17 TRBJ2-1 TRBD1 TRBV7-3 TGTGCCAGCAGCGACCCGCCTGGCAGGGGGCCCTACAATGAGCAGTTCTTC CASSDPPGRGPYNEQFF
NA 14 TRBJ2-7 NA TRBV10-3 TGTGCCATCAGATCCGGGTCGACCAACTACGAGCAGTACTTC CAIRSGSTNYEQYF
NA 16 TRBJ2-1 NA TRBV5-8 TGTGCCAGCAGCTATGTCAGGGGTCTCACCTACAATGAGCAGTTCTTC CASSYVRGLTYNEQFF
NA 15 TRBJ2-3 NA TRBV6-5 TGTGCCAGCAGTTCCCGACTCCCCTCCACAGATACGCAGTATTTT CASSSRLPSTDTQYF
NA 16 TRBJ2-5 TRBD2 TRBV5-4 TGTGCCAGCAGCCGCCAAGCGGGAGGGTCCCAAGAGACCCAGTACTTC CASSRQAGGSQETQYF
few 14 TRBJ1-3 NA TRBV15 TGTGCCACCAGCAACGACAGGAGTGGAAACACCATATATTTT CATSNDRSGNTIYF
NA 14 TRBJ2-7 TRBD1 TRBV27 TGTGCCAGCAGTGAAACAGGGGGTCTATACGAGCAGTACTTC CASSETGGLYEQYF
NA 15 TRBJ1-1 NA TRBV6-6 TGTGCCAGCAGTTACGCAGGACTCGAGAACACTGAAGCTTTCTTT CASSYAGLENTEAFF
NA 15 TRBJ2-7 NA TRBV29-1 TGCAGCGTTTACCTACCCACAGGGCCGAGCTACGAGCAGTACTTC CSVYLPTGPSYEQYF
NA 14 TRBJ2-1 NA TRBV28 TGTGCCAGCAGTACACCCGCTAGCAGCGATGAGCAGTTCTTC CASSTPASSDEQFF
NA 17 TRBJ2-2 TRBD2 TRBV11-3 TGTGCCAGCAGCGAGACTAGCGGGAGCGAAAACACCGGAGAGCTGTTTTTT CASSETSGSENTGELFF
NA 14 TRBJ2-5 NA TRBV9 TGTGCCAGCAGCGTAGATGGGCAGGGGGAGACCCAGTACTTC CASSVDGQGETQYF
NA 14 TRBJ1-1 TRBD1 TRBV19 TGTGCCAGTAGTACAGGACAGGGGAACACTGAAGCTTTCTTT CASSTGQGNTEAFF
few 14 TRBJ2-5 NA TRBV18 TGTGCCAGCTCACCTCTATGGGCTCAAGAGACCCAGTACTTC CASSPLWAQETQYF
NA 19 TRBJ2-2 TRBD2 TRBV18 TGTGCCAGCTCACTGAACGCGGGAGGGCCAACCCGGGACACCGGGGAGCTGTTTTTT CASSLNAGGPTRDTGELFF
NA 14 TRBJ2-5 NA TRBV7-2 TGTGCCAGCAGCCCCCGTAGCGGCCAAGAGACCCAGTACTTC CASSPRSGQETQYF
NA 15 TRBJ2-3 NA TRBV13 TGTGCCAGCAGCTTAGTTCCGGGGAGCACAGATACGCAGTATTTT CASSLVPGSTDTQYF
few 15 TRBJ2-1 TRBD2 TRBV2 TGTGCCAGCAGTGATGAAGCGGGAGGGCGGAGTGAGCAGTTCTTC CASSDEAGGRSEQFF